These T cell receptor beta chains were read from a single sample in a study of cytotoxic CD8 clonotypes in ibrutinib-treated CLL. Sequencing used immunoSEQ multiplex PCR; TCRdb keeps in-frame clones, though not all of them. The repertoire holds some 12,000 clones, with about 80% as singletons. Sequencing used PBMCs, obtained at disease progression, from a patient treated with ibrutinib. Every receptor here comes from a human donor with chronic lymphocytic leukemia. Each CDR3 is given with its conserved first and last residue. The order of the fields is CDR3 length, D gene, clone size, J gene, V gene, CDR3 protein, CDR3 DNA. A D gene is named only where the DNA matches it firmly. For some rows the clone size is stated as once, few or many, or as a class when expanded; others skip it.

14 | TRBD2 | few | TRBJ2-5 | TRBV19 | CASSPWTSKETQYF | TGTGCCAGTAGTCCCTGGACTAGCAAAGAGACCCAGTACTTC
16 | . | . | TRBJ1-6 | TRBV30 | CAWSVRPRVHRRPLHF | TGTGCCTGGAGTGTACGGCCCAGGGTCCACAGGCGACCCCTCCACTTT
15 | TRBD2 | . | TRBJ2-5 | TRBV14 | CASSQDSGGAETQYF | TGTGCCAGCAGCCAAGACTCGGGGGGGGCTGAGACCCAGTACTTC
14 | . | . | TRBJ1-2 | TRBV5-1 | CASSLGGQGGGYTF | TGCGCCAGCAGCTTGGGAGGGCAGGGTGGCGGCTACACCTTC
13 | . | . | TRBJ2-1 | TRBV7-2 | CASSLGRGGEQFF | TGTGCCAGCAGCTTAGGGCGCGGAGGGGAGCAGTTCTTC
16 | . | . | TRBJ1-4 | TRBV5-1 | CASSPFQGSIGEKLFF | TGCGCCAGCAGCCCATTTCAGGGGTCTATTGGTGAAAAACTGTTTTTT
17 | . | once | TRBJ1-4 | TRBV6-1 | CASSEAWGGVGNEKLFF | TGTGCCAGCAGTGAAGCGTGGGGTGGAGTGGGTAATGAAAAACTGTTTTTT
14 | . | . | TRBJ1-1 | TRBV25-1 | CASRPQLMNTEAFF | TGTGCCAGCAGGCCACAGCTAATGAACACTGAAGCTTTCTTT
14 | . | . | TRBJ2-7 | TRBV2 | CASSEESGPYEQYF | TGTGCCAGCAGTGAAGAATCAGGGCCCTACGAGCAGTACTTC
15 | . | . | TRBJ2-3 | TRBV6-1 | CASSEYGRPTDTQYF | TGTGCCAGCAGTGAGTACGGCAGACCCACAGATACGCAGTATTTT
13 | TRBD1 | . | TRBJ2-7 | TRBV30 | CAWSRRTGGEQYF | TGTGCCTGGAGTAGAAGGACAGGGGGCGAGCAGTACTTC
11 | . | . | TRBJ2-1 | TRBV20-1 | CSAPQRGEQFF | TGCAGTGCTCCCCAGAGGGGTGAGCAGTTCTTC
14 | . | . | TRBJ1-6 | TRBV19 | CASSISVQNSPLHF | TGTGCCAGTAGTATAAGTGTTCAGAATTCACCCCTCCACTTT
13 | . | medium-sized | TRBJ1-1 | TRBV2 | CASRLRGDTEAFF | TGTGCCAGCAGACTTCGGGGGGACACTGAAGCTTTCTTT
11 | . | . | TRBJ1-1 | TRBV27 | CASTRGTEAFF | TGTGCCAGCACAAGGGGCACTGAAGCTTTCTTT
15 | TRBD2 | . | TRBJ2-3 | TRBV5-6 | CASTGLAGLTDTQYF | TGTGCCAGCACCGGACTAGCGGGGCTCACAGATACGCAGTATTTT
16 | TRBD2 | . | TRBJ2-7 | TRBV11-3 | CASSFIAGGLSYEQYF | TGTGCCAGCAGCTTTATAGCGGGGGGCCTATCCTACGAGCAGTACTTC
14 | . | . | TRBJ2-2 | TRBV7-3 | CASSIAGEAGELFF | TGTGCCAGCAGCATAGCAGGGGAAGCCGGGGAGCTGTTTTTT
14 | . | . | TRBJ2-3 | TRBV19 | CATRGLTSTDTQYF | TGTGCCACTAGAGGACTAACTAGCACAGATACGCAGTATTTT
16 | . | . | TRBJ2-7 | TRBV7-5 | CARSLERAIPLYEQYF | TGTGCCAGAAGCTTAGAGAGGGCGATACCCTTATACGAGCAGTACTTC
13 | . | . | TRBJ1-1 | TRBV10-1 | CASTPRIGTEAFF | TGCGCCAGCACCCCTCGTATAGGGACTGAAGCTTTCTTT
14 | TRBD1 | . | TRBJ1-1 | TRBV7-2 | CASSPNRGRAEAFF | TGTGCCAGCAGCCCTAACAGGGGGAGGGCTGAAGCTTTCTTT
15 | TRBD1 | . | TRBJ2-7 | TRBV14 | CASSQVGQGLYEQYF | TGTGCCAGCAGCCAAGTGGGACAGGGCCTCTACGAGCAGTACTTC
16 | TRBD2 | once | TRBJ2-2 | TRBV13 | CASSFMGGSATGELFF | TGTGCCAGCAGCTTCATGGGGGGGTCCGCGACCGGGGAGCTGTTTTTT
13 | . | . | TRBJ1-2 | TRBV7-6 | CASSLAENYGYTF | TGTGCCAGCAGCTTAGCGGAAAACTATGGCTACACCTTC
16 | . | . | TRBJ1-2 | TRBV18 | CASSPLPLTNSDGYTF | TGTGCCAGCTCACCACTGCCTCTAACGAACTCCGATGGCTACACCTTC
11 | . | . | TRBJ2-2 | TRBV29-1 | CSVEGVGELFF | TGCAGCGTTGAAGGGGTCGGGGAGCTGTTTTTT
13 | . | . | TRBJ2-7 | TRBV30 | CAWSELAPYEQYF | TGTGCCTGGAGCGAGTTGGCACCTTACGAGCAGTACTTC
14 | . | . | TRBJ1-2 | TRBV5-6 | CASSLAGGAYGYTF | TGTGCCAGCAGCTTGGCGGGGGGCGCATATGGCTACACCTTC
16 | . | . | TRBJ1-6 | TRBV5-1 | CASSLGQAGINSPLHF | TGCGCCAGCAGCTTGGGACAGGCTGGGATAAATTCACCCCTCCACTTT
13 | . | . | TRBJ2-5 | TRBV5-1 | CASSPRGQETQYF | TGCGCCAGCAGCCCCCGGGGCCAAGAGACCCAGTACTTC
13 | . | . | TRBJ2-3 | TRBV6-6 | CASSRDWGDTQYF | TGTGCCAGCAGCAGGGACTGGGGGGATACGCAGTATTTT
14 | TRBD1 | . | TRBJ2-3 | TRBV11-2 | CASSLWQGADTQYF | TGTGCCAGCAGTTTGTGGCAGGGGGCCGATACGCAGTATTTT
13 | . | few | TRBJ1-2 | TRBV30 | CAWRRTGIHGYTF | TGTGCCTGGAGACGTACAGGGATCCATGGCTACACCTTC
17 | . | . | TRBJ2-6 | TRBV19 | CASSIGAGGAGANVLTF | TGTGCCAGTAGTATCGGCGCAGGGGGGGCTGGGGCCAACGTCCTGACTTTC
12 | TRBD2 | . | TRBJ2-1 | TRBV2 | CARGLAGREQFF | TGTGCCAGGGGACTAGCGGGGCGTGAGCAGTTCTTC
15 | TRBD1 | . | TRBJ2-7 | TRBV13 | CASSPPGQGFYEQYF | TGTGCCAGCAGCCCACCGGGACAGGGGTTCTACGAGCAGTACTTC
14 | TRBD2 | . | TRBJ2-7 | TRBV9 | CASSATSVSYEQYF | TGTGCCAGCAGCGCCACTAGCGTCTCCTACGAGCAGTACTTC
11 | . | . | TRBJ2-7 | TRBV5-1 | CASSYSYEQYF | TGCGCCAGCAGCTACAGCTACGAGCAGTACTTC
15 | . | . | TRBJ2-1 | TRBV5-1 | CASSLGGISYNEQFF | TGCGCCAGCAGCTTGGGCGGGATTTCATACAATGAGCAGTTCTTC
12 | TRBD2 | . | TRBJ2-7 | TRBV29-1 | CSGWEGPYEQYF | TGCAGCGGTTGGGAGGGACCCTACGAGCAGTACTTC
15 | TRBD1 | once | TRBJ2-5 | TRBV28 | CASSRAGTGRQTQYF | TGTGCCAGCAGTCGAGCCGGGACAGGGAGGCAGACCCAGTACTTC
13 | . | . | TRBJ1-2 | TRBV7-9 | CASSLRASYGYTF | TGTGCCAGCAGCTTGAGGGCCAGCTATGGCTACACCTTC
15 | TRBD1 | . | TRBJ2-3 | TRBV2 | CASSDPHRGPHTQYF | TGTGCCAGCAGCGACCCACACAGGGGTCCCCATACGCAGTATTTT
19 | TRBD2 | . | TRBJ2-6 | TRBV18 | CASSPPGLADTQGANVLTF | TGTGCCAGCTCACCACCCGGACTAGCGGATACTCAAGGGGCCAACGTCCTGACTTTC
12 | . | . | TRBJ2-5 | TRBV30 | CAWSLEGKTQYF | TGTGCCTGGAGTCTGGAGGGAAAGACCCAGTACTTC
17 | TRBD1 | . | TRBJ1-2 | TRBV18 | CASSPGTGYSPRYGYTF | TGTGCCAGCTCACCTGGGACAGGGTACTCCCCCAGGTATGGCTACACCTTC
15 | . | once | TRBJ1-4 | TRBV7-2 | CASSGFRGSNEKLFF | TGTGCCAGCAGCGGGTTCAGGGGTTCTAATGAAAAACTGTTTTTT
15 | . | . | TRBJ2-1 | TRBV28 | CASRPAGGTYNEQFF | TGTGCCAGCAGGCCCGCCGGGGGTACCTACAATGAGCAGTTCTTC
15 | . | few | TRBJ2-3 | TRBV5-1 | CASSLYLGRTDTQYF | TGCGCCAGCAGCTTGTATCTCGGCCGCACAGATACGCAGTATTTT
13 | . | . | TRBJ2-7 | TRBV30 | CAWTKGATDEQYF | TGTGCCTGGACCAAAGGGGCTACGGACGAGCAGTACTTC
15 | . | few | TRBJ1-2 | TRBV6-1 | CASSGPGRSFYGYTF | TGTGCCAGCAGTGGTCCAGGGCGCTCCTTCTATGGCTACACCTTC
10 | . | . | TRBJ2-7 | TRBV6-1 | CASRHYEQYF | TGCGCCAGCAGACACTACGAGCAGTACTTC
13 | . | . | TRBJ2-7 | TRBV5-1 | CASSWRDIHEQYF | TGCGCCAGCTCCTGGAGGGACATCCACGAGCAGTACTTC